These 6 T cell receptor beta chains were all obtained from the same sample, sequenced in a study of cytomegalovirus exposure and HLA in healthy donors. TCRdb's table, derived via immunoSEQ multiplex PCR, lists solely in-frame clones and lacks some. The sample holds roughly 150,000 clones, about 95% seen once. The source material was PBMCs. The source of these receptors is a young woman in good health and CMV-seronegative.

V and J are TRBV7-2 and TRBJ1-2; 9 nucleotides align to TRBD1. Germline loops: CDR1 SGHTA, CDR2 FQGNSA. The length of the CDR3 is 15 residues. V gave up 3 bases and J gave up 4 bases; unmatched junction bases: 6. Here the CDR3 reads CASSFFSTGGYGYTF. The CDR3 DNA follows: TGTGCCAGCAGCTTTTTCTCGACAGGGGGCTATGGCTACACCTTC.

The gene calls are TRBV7-9 and TRBJ1-1, with D possibly TRBD1 on 5 matching bases. V lost 6 bases, J lost 3 bases, and 8 bases lay in between. Germline CDR1 and CDR2: SEHNR and FQNEAQ (reference sequence). The CDR3 runs to 12 residues. The CDR3: CASRQVHTEAFF. CDR3 DNA: TGTGCCAGCAGACAGGTTCACACTGAAGCTTTCTTT.

The CDR3 DNA follows: TGTGCCCTCCCTCCGGGGGGAGGCCAGCCCCAGCATTTT. As protein: CALPPGGGQPQHF. V usage is TRBV18 and J usage is TRBJ1-5; weak D call: TRBD1 (5 bases). With 11 bases removed from V and 7 bases from J, the gap between germline ends came to 18 bases. This CDR3 has 13 residues. CDR1 is KGHSH, CDR2 LQKENI, per germline. The whole variable domain, remainder taken from reference TRBV18 and TRBJ1-5, is NAGVMQNPRHLVRRRGQEARLRCSPMKGHSHVYWYRQLPEEGLKFMVYLQKENIIDESGMPKERFSAEFPKEGPSILRIQQVVRGDSAAYFCALPPGGGQPQHFGDGTRLSIL.

This rearrangement joins TRBV5-1 to TRBJ2-5; no firm D call. Germline V CDR1 and CDR2: SGHRS, YFSETQ. The V end was cut by 2 bases, the J end by 5 bases, with 7 bases between. The CDR3 extends over 12 amino acids. The CDR3: CASSFQAETQYF. For the CDR3, the DNA is TGCGCCAGCAGCTTTCAGGCGGAGACCCAGTACTTC.

The V call is TRBV7-9, the J call TRBJ1-2, with D possibly being TRBD1 (6 bases). The germline V gene has CDR1 SEHNR and CDR2 FQNEAQ (reference sequence). This CDR3 is built from 15 residues. The V and J ends lost 5 bases and 8 bases respectively, with 21 bases between them. The CDR3, as DNA: TGTGCCAGCAGCCCTACAAGATCGGGGGGCGAGGGCTACACCTTC. Protein: CASSPTRSGGEGYTF.

This clone was observed once. J is TRBJ2-5 and V is TRBV2; 8 nucleotides agree with TRBD1. This CDR3 spans 16 amino acids. The J segment lost 0 bases and the V segment lost 4 bases, leaving 7 bases of the junction unmatched. Germline values: CDR1 SNHLY, CDR2 FYNNEI. CDR3 in DNA: TGTGCCAGCAGTGCGAGACAGGGGACTTACCAAGAGACCCAGTACTTC. It specifies CASSARQGTYQETQYF.